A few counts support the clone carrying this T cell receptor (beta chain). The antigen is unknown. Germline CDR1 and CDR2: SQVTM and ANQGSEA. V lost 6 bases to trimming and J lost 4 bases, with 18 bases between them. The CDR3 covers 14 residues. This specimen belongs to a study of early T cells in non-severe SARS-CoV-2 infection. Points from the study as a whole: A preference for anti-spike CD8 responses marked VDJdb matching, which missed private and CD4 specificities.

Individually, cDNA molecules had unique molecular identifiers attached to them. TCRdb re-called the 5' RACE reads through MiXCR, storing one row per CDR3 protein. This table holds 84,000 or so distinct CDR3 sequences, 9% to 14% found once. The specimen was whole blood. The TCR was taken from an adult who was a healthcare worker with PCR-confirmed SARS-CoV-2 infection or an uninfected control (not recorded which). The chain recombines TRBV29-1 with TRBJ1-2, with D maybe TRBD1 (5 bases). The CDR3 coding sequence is TGCAGCGTGGCCCCCCGGGGGTTGGGCTATGGCTACACCTTC. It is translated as CSVAPRGLGYGYTF.